The rows below give T cell receptor beta chains drawn from one sample of a study of human T cells and chemical hapten exposure. TCRdb re-derived calls from the RACE reads in MiXCR, one entry per CDR3 protein. The sample records under 75,000 distinct CDR3 sequences, 8.5% being singletons. Sequences were derived from whole blood, sampled in connection with sensitization to the hapten diphenylcyclopropenone (DPC). The receptors come from a woman in her forties or fifties with alopecia areata. Some clones in this sample may be carry-over from other donors' samples. Each CDR3 is given with its conserved first and last residue. A D gene is named only where the DNA matches it firmly. A row's size may be missing; if present it is once, few, many or a size class.

clone size: many; J gene: TRBJ1-1; V gene: TRBV19; D gene: .; CDR3 DNA: TGTGCCAGTACCATGGGGTCCACTGAAGCTTTCTTT; CDR3 protein: CASTMGSTEAFF
clone size: .; J gene: TRBJ1-1; V gene: TRBV7-2; D gene: .; CDR3 DNA: TGTGCCAGCAGCTTAGTTCGCTTGAACACTGAAGCTTTCTTT; CDR3 protein: CASSLVRLNTEAFF
clone size: few; J gene: TRBJ1-1; V gene: TRBV27; D gene: .; CDR3 DNA: TGTGCCAGCAGTTGGGGTATGAACACTGAAGCTTTCTTT; CDR3 protein: CASSWGMNTEAFF
clone size: .; J gene: TRBJ2-5; V gene: TRBV6-2/TRBV6-3; D gene: TRBD2; CDR3 DNA: TGTGCCAGCAGTTTAAATCGGGAGGAACACGGGGAGACCCAGTACTTC; CDR3 protein: CASSLNREEHGETQYF
clone size: few; J gene: TRBJ1-2; V gene: TRBV7-8; D gene: .; CDR3 DNA: TGTGCCAGCAGCCCTAGCGATCTGGACAGCATTAACTATGGCTACACCTTC; CDR3 protein: CASSPSDLDSINYGYTF
clone size: .; J gene: TRBJ2-6; V gene: TRBV11-3; D gene: .; CDR3 DNA: TGTGCCAGCAGCTTAGGCCCAGGGCAGGCTGGGGCCAACGTCCTGACTTTC; CDR3 protein: CASSLGPGQAGANVLTF
clone size: few; J gene: TRBJ2-3; V gene: TRBV7-2; D gene: TRBD2; CDR3 DNA: TGTGCCAGCAGCTTTACCGGGACTAGCGGGGGGGCCCGACATACGCAGTATTTT; CDR3 protein: CASSFTGTSGGARHTQYF
clone size: many; J gene: TRBJ2-1; V gene: TRBV7-9; D gene: .; CDR3 DNA: TGTGCCAGCAGCTTCGTACAGTACGCCTACAATGAGCAGTTCTTC; CDR3 protein: CASSFVQYAYNEQFF
clone size: many; J gene: TRBJ2-2; V gene: TRBV20-1; D gene: TRBD1; CDR3 DNA: TGCAGTGCCCGGGACAGTAACACCGGGGAGCTGTTTTTT; CDR3 protein: CSARDSNTGELFF
clone size: .; J gene: TRBJ2-7; V gene: TRBV20-1; D gene: .; CDR3 DNA: TGCAGTGCTAGAGCGGGAAGCTCCTACGAGCAGTACTTC; CDR3 protein: CSARAGSSYEQYF
clone size: few; J gene: TRBJ2-3; V gene: TRBV6-2/TRBV6-3; D gene: .; CDR3 DNA: TGTGCCAGCAGCTTTGGACGACGCTCAGATACGCAGTATTTT; CDR3 protein: CASSFGRRSDTQYF
clone size: few; J gene: TRBJ2-6; V gene: TRBV20-1; D gene: .; CDR3 DNA: TGCAGTGCTAGAGATCAGGAACAGGCCCCATCTGGGGCCAACGTCCTGACTTTC; CDR3 protein: CSARDQEQAPSGANVLTF
clone size: few; J gene: TRBJ1-6; V gene: TRBV27; D gene: .; CDR3 DNA: TGTGCCAGCAGTTTAACAAATTCACCCCTCCACTTT; CDR3 protein: CASSLTNSPLHF
clone size: .; J gene: TRBJ2-7; V gene: TRBV11-2; D gene: .; CDR3 DNA: TGTGCCAGCAGCCCCCCTGGAAGCCCGGTCCCCTACGAGCAGTACTTC; CDR3 protein: CASSPPGSPVPYEQYF
clone size: few; J gene: TRBJ2-3; V gene: TRBV3-1; D gene: TRBD2; CDR3 DNA: TGTGCCAGCAGCCCTTTAACTAGCGGAGGGATGAATACGCAGTATTTT; CDR3 protein: CASSPLTSGGMNTQYF
clone size: few; J gene: TRBJ1-1; V gene: TRBV12-3/TRBV12-4; D gene: .; CDR3 DNA: TGTGCCAGCAGTATCTCTGCAGGGTTGACTGAAGCTTTCTTT; CDR3 protein: CASSISAGLTEAFF